Following are 20 T cell receptor beta chains from one sample sequenced in a study of blood T cell repertoires in COVID-19. Method: immunoSEQ multiplex PCR; TCRdb's copy keeps in-frame clones and lacks some. The sample holds 50,000 to 60,000 clones, more than 85% seen once. The material sequenced was peripheral blood. The receptors originated from a woman older than 75 with acute or convalescent COVID-19.

A word on this clone: The junction departs from the called germline gene at one end, perhaps through a read error. The V and J genes are TRBV7-9 and TRBJ2-1, with TRBD2 matching over 8 bases. This CDR3 is 16 amino acids long. CDR1 is SEHNR and CDR2 is FQNEAQ in the germline V gene (reference sequence). The CDR3 DNA reads TGTGCCAGCAGCTTAGCGAACCCCCTCCGGAGCGGGAGTTTGCTCTTC. Its protein is CASSLANPLRSGSLLF.

This clone showed up just once. V is TRBV5-5 and J is TRBJ1-3; weak D call: TRBD1 (6 bases). The CDR3 runs to 14 residues. Germline CDR1 SGHKS, CDR2 YYEKEE (reference sequence). V lost 5 bases and J 5 bases, leaving 14 bases between the germline ends. CDR3 coding DNA: TGTGCCAGCAGGTCCCAGGGGCAGCGAAACACCATATATTTT. This codes for CASRSQGQRNTIYF.

The chain has TRBV6-5 and TRBJ2-7, with 9 bases that match TRBD1. V trimming: 6 bases; J trimming: 1 base; junction bases outside the gene matches: 7. CDR1 is MNHEY, CDR2 SVGAGI, per germline. The CDR3 spans 15 residues. As DNA, the CDR3 is TGTGCCAGCAGCCCCGGGACAGGGAATTCCTACGAGCAGTACTTC. Translated: CASSPGTGNSYEQYF.

The chain joins TRBV19 to TRBJ1-6; 9 nucleotides match TRBD1. Germline trimming cut 4 bases from V and 8 bases from J; bases unmatched to any gene: 3. Germline values: CDR1 LNHDA, CDR2 SQIVND (reference sequence). The CDR3 loop spans 14 amino acids. The CDR3 DNA follows: TGTGCCAGTAGTAGCGGGACAGGGTATTCACCCCTCCACTTT. Amino acid sequence: CASSSGTGYSPLHF.

This clone was found a few times. The chain is built from TRBV7-8 and TRBJ2-5; 7 bases are a match to TRBD2. The V gene's germline CDR1 is SGHVS and CDR2 FQNEAQ. V lost 5 bases to trimming and J lost 1 base; unmatched junction nucleotides: 10. This CDR3 comprises 16 residues. In DNA form, the CDR3 reads TGTGCCAGCAGCCCACGGACTGGGGGGGGCCAAGAGACCCAGTACTTC. Translating gives CASSPRTGGGQETQYF. The full variable domain, its missing parts supplied by reference TRBV7-8 and TRBJ2-5, is GAGVSQSPRYKVAKRGQDVALRCDPISGHVSLFWYQQALGQGPEFLTYFQNEAQLDKSGLPSDRFFAERPEGSVSTLKIQRTQQEDSAVYLCASSPRTGGGQETQYFGPGTRLLVL.

The chain links TRBV21-1 to TRBJ1-2. TRBV21-1 is labeled a pseudogene. The CDR3 totals 15 residues. The CDR3 here is CASSLRLSIGYGYTF. The CDR3, as DNA: TGTGCCAGCAGCTTACGACTCTCGATCGGCTATGGCTACACCTTC.

The CDR3 loop reads CASSLGTGTENYGYTF. In DNA, the CDR3 is TGTGCCAGCAGCCTTGGGACCGGGACTGAGAACTATGGCTACACCTTC. This chain connects TRBV4-2 to TRBJ1-2, with TRBD1 as a possible D gene (5 bases). Trimming cost V 4 bases and J 2 bases, with 17 bases left between them. The germline CDR1 and CDR2 sequences are LGHNA and YNFKEQ. CDR3 length: 16 residues.

This chain links TRBV28 with TRBJ1-2, with D possibly being TRBD1 (6 bases). There are 11 residues in the CDR3. Trimming removed 3 bases from V and 8 bases from J, with 7 bases in between. Germline V CDR1 and CDR2: MDHEN, SYDVKM. CDR3: CASSLTGGYTF. The CDR3 coding sequence is TGTGCCAGCAGTTTGACAGGAGGCTACACCTTC.

This chain links TRBV5-1 with TRBJ2-1; TRBD1 might be the D (7 bases). CDR3 length equals 19 residues. Germline values: CDR1 SGHRS, CDR2 YFSETQ. Trimming shortened V by 0 bases and J by 4 bases, and 23 bases separated the two germline ends. The CDR3 DNA reads TGCGCCAGCAGCTTGGCTATCGTGGGTGCAGGGGGGAATTACAATGAGCAGTTCTTC. This codes for CASSLAIVGAGGNYNEQFF.

This clone has more than one count but fewer than ten. V usage is TRBV19 and J usage is TRBJ1-1; no clear D gene. The CDR3 sequence is 13 residues long. V shed 0 bases and J shed 5 bases, with 7 bases lying between them. The V gene's germline CDR1 is LNHDA and CDR2 SQIVND (reference sequence). This CDR3 is CASSIDQKTEAFF. The CDR3 DNA follows: TGTGCCAGTAGTATAGACCAGAAGACTGAAGCTTTCTTT.

The rearrangement joins TRBV19 to TRBJ2-7, with 9 bases identical to TRBD2. With V trimmed by 5 bases and J by 2 bases, 16 bases remained unmatched. Germline assignment: CDR1 LNHDA and CDR2 SQIVND (reference sequence). The CDR3 has 18 residues. The CDR3 DNA follows: TGTGCCAGTAGTTCCCCTCCCGGGACTAGCTCTGGGGCCTACGAGCAGTACTTC. Translating it yields CASSSPPGTSSGAYEQYF.

The V gene is TRBV10-3, the J gene TRBJ1-1, with D perhaps TRBD1 (6 bases). Germline CDR1 reads ENHRY; CDR2 reads SYGVKD. V lost 4 bases to trimming and J lost 4 bases, with 13 bases between them. The CDR3 has 14 residues. The CDR3 loop reads CAISVQGEGTEAFF. The CDR3 coding sequence is TGTGCCATCAGTGTACAGGGCGAGGGCACTGAAGCTTTCTTT.

The V and J genes are TRBV3-1 (or the pseudogene TRBV3-2) and TRBJ2-2, with a weak D call TRBD2 (7 bases). This CDR3 is 17 amino acids long. Trimming took off 3 bases at V and 2 bases at J, with 16 bases between the two ends. The germline V gene encodes CDR1 LGHDT and CDR2 YNNKEL (reference sequence). The CDR3 protein is CASSHKKGEGNTGELFF. The CDR3, as DNA: TGTGCCAGCAGCCATAAAAAGGGGGAGGGAAACACCGGGGAGCTGTTTTTT.

The gene calls are TRBV14 and TRBJ2-1; no clear D gene. Germline CDR1 is SGHDN and CDR2 is FVKESK. V dropped 1 base and J dropped 2 bases, with 6 bases sitting between them. The CDR3 covers 14 residues. CDR3 DNA: TGTGCCAGCAGCCAAGTATCCCCCTACAATGAGCAGTTCTTC. This translates into CASSQVSPYNEQFF.

The chain employs TRBV19 and TRBJ2-4; D perhaps matches TRBD1 (6 bases). Looked up from germline, CDR1 is LNHDA and CDR2 is SQIVND (reference sequence). The CDR3 runs 13 residues. Trimming shortened V by 7 bases and J by 9 bases, and 16 bases separated the two germline ends. The CDR3 spells CASIAGQGGIQYF. Here the CDR3 DNA reads TGTGCCAGTATCGCGGGCCAAGGGGGCATTCAGTACTTC.

This clone was found once. The chain has TRBV7-3 and TRBJ2-3; D is undetermined. The V gene lost 3 bases and the J gene lost 1 base, with 17 bases spanning the gap. In germline, CDR1 is SGHTA, CDR2 FQGTGA. CDR3 size: 17 residues. The CDR3 reads CASSLSPGRSGTDTQYF. The CDR3 DNA is TGTGCCAGCAGCTTGTCACCAGGCAGGTCGGGCACAGATACGCAGTATTTT.

The CDR3 region is CASSYASGGFGETQYF. The DNA of the CDR3 is TGTGCCAGCAGCTACGCCTCGGGGGGCTTCGGGGAGACCCAGTACTTC. V is TRBV11-3 and J is TRBJ2-5, with D tentatively TRBD2 (7 bases). Germline CDR1 reads SGHNT; CDR2 reads YENEEA. The CDR3 loop spans 16 amino acids. V lost 4 bases and J 5 bases, leaving 20 bases between the germline ends.

The genes are TRBV7-8 and TRBJ1-5; possible D gene TRBD1, 5 bases. Germline assignment: CDR1 SGHVS and CDR2 FQNEAQ. The CDR3 has 15 residues. Trimming removed 4 bases from V and 5 bases from J, with 15 bases in between. In nucleotides, the CDR3 is TGTGCCAGCAGCTCGATTGACAGAGACCATCAGCCCCAGCATTTT. Its protein is CASSSIDRDHQPQHF.

The CDR3 loop reads CASSYHRDYGYTF. The CDR3 DNA follows: TGTGCCAGCAGTTACCACAGGGACTATGGCTACACCTTC. V is TRBV6-2 or TRBV6-3 and J is TRBJ1-2; the D gene is possibly TRBD1 (6 bases). CDR3 length: 13 amino acids. CDR1 MNHEY and CDR2 SVGEGT come from the germline V gene. Trimming pared 2 bases from V and 3 bases from J, leaving 7 bases between.

This sequence joins TRBV10-3 and TRBJ2-1, with D possibly TRBD2 on 6 matching bases. Germline V CDR1 and CDR2: ENHRY, SYGVKD. The CDR3 is 14 residues long. V lost 11 bases, J lost 0 bases, and 14 bases lay in between. CDR3 amino acids: CASQAGSSYNEQFF. CDR3 DNA: TGTGCCTCGCAGGCGGGGAGCTCCTACAATGAGCAGTTCTTC.